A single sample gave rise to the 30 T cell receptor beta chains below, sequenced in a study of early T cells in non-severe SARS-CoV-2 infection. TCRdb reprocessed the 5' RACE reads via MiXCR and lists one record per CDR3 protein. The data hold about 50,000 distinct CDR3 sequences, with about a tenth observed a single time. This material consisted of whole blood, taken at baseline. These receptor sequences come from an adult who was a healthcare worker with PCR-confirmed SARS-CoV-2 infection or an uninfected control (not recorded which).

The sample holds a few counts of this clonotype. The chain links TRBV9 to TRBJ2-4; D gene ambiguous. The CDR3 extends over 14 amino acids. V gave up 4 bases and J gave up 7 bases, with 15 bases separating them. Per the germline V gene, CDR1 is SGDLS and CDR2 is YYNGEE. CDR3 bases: TGTGCCAGCAGCCCCGACCGCAGCTCGAACATTCAGTACTTC. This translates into CASSPDRSSNIQYF. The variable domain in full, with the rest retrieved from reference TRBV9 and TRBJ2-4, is DSGVTQTPKHLITATGQRVTLRCSPRSGDLSVYWYQQSLDQGLQFLIQYYNGEERAKGNILERFSAQQFPDLHSELNLSSLELGDSALYFCASSPDRSSNIQYFGAGTRLSVL.

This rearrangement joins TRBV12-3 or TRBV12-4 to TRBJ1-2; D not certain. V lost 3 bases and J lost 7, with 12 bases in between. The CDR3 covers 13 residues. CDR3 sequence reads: CASSLSPLIGYTF. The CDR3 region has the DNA TGTGCCAGCAGTTTGAGTCCCCTAATTGGCTACACCTTC.

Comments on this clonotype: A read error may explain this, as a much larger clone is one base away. The CDR3 spells CASSFFERESYEQYF. The CDR3 region has the DNA TGTGCCAGCAGCTTCTTTGAACGGGAATCCTACGAGCAGTACTTC. This chain uses TRBV7-9 with TRBJ2-7; maybe TRBD2 (5 bases). CDR1 is SEHNR and CDR2 is FQNEAQ in the germline V gene (reference sequence). Trimming took 3 bases from V and 1 from J, leaving 13 bases between them. The length of the CDR3 is 15 residues.

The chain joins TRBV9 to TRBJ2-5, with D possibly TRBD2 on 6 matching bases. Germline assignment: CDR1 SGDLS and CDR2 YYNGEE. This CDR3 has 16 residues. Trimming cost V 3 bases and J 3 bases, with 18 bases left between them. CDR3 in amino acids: CASSANPGLQKETQYF. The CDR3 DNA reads TGTGCCAGCAGCGCCAATCCGGGACTGCAAAAAGAGACCCAGTACTTC.

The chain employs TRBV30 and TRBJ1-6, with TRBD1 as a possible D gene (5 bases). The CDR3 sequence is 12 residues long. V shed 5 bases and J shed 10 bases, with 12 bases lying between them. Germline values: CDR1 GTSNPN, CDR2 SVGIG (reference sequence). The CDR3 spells CAWARQLSPLHF. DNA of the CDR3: TGTGCCTGGGCCAGACAGTTATCACCCCTCCACTTT.

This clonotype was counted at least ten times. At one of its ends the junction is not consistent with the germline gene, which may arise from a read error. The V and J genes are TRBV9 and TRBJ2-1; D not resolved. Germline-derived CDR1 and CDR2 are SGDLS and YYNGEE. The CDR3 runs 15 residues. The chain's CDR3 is CASSVATVGYHEQFF. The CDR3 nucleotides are TGTGCCAGCAGCGTAGCTACGGTTGGCTACCATGAGCAGTTCTTC.

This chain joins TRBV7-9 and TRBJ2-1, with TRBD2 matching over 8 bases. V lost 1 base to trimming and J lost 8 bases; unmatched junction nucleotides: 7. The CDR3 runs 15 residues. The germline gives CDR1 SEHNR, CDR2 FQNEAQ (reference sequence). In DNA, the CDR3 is TGTGCCAGCAGCTTAGTTGCGGGAGGTAGAGATGAGCAGTTCTTC. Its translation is CASSLVAGGRDEQFF.

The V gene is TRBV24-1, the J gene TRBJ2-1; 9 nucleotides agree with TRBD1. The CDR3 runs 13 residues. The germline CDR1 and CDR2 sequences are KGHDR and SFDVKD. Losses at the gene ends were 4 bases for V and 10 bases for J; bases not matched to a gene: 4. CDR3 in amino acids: CATSETGGGEQFF. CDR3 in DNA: TGTGCCACCAGTGAAACAGGGGGCGGGGAGCAGTTCTTC.

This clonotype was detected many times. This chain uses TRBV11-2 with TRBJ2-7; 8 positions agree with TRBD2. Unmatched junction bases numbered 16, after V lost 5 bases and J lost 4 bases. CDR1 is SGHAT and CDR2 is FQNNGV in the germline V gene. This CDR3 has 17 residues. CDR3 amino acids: CASSARSGLAESYEQYF. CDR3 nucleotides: TGTGCCAGCAGCGCAAGGTCCGGACTAGCAGAAAGTTACGAGCAGTACTTC.

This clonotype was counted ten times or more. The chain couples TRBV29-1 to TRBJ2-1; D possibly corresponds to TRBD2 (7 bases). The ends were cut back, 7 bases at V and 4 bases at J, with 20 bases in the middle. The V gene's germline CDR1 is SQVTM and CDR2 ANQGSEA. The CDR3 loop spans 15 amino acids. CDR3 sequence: CSAMGGGDPYNEQFF. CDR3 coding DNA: TGCAGCGCCATGGGGGGGGGCGATCCTTACAATGAGCAGTTCTTC.

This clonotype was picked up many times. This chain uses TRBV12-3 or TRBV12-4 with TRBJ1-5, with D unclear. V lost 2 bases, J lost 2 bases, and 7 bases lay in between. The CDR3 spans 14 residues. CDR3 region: CASSLSWGNQPQHF. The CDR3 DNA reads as TGTGCCAGCAGTTTAAGCTGGGGCAATCAGCCCCAGCATTTT.

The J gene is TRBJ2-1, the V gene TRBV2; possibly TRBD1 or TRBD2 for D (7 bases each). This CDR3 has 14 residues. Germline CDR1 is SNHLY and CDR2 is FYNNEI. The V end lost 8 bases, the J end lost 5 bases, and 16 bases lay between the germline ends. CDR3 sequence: CASQGGGSHNEQFF. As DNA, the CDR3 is TGTGCCAGCCAGGGAGGGGGCAGCCACAATGAGCAGTTCTTC.

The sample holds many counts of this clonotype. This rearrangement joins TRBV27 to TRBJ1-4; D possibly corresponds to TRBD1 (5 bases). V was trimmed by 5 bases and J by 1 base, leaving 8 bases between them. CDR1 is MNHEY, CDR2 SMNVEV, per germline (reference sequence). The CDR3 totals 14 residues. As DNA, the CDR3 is TGTGCCAGCAGTCTGAGGGGAACTAATGAAAAACTGTTTTTT. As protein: CASSLRGTNEKLFF.

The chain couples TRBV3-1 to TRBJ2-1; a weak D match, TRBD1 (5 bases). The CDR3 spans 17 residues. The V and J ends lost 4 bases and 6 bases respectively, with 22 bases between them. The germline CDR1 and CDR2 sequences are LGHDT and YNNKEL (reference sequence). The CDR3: CASSLSQGLQLTNEQFF. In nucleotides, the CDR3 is TGTGCCAGCAGCCTAAGCCAGGGATTACAGCTCACCAATGAGCAGTTCTTC.

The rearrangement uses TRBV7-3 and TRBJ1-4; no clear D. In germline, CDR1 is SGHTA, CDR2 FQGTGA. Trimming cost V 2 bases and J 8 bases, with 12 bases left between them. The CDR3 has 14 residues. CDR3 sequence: CASSLYREAEKLFF. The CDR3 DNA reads TGTGCCAGCAGCTTATATCGGGAGGCGGAAAAACTGTTTTTT.

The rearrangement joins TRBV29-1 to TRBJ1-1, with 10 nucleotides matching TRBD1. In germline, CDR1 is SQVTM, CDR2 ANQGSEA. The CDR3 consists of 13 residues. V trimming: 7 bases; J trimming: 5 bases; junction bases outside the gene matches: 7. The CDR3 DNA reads TGCAGCGCAGGACAGGGGGTCTCAACTGAAGCTTTCTTT. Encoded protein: CSAGQGVSTEAFF.

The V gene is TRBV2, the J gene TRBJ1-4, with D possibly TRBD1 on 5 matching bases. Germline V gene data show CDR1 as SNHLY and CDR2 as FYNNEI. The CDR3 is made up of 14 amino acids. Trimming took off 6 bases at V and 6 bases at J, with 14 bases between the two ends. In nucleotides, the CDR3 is TGTGCCAGCAGGGAGGGACTTCCTGATGAAAAACTGTTTTTT. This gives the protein CASREGLPDEKLFF.

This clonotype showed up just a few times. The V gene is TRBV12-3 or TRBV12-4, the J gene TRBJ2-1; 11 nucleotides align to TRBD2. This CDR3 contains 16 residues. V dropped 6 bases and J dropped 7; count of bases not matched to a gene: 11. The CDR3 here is CASSFSGRGFRNEQFF. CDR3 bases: TGTGCCAGCAGCTTTAGCGGGAGGGGGTTTAGGAATGAGCAGTTCTTC.

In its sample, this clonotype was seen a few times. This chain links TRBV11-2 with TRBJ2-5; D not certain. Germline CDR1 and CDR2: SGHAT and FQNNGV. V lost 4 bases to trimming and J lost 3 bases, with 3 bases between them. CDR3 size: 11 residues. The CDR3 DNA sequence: TGTGCCAGCAGCTCAGAAGAGACCCAGTACTTC. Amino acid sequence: CASSSEETQYF.

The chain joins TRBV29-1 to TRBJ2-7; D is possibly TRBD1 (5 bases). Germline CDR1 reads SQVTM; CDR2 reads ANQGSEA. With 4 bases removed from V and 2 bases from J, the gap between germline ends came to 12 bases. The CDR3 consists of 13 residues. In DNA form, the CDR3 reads TGCAGCGTTGTCGACAAGACAGCCTACGAGCAGTACTTC. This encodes CSVVDKTAYEQYF.

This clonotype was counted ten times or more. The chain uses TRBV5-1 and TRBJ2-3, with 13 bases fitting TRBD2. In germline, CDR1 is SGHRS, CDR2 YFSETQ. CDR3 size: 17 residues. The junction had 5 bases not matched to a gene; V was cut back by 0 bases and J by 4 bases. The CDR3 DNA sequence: TGCGCCAGCAGCTTGGGACTAGCGGGGGGCGTTGCAGATACGCAGTATTTT. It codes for CASSLGLAGGVADTQYF.

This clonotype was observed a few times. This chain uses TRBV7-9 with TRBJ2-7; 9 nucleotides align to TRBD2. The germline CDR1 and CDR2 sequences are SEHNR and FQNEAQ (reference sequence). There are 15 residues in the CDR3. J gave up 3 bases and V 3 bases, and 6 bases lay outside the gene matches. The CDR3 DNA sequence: TGTGCCAGCAGCTTTCCACTAGCGGGTCTCTACGAGCAGTACTTC. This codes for CASSFPLAGLYEQYF.

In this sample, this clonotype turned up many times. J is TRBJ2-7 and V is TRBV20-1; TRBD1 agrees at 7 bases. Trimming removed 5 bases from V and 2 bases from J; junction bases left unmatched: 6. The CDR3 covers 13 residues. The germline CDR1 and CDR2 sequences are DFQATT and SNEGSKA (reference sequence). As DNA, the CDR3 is TGCAGTGCTGCCTCGACAGGGACCTACGAGCAGTACTTC. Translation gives CSAASTGTYEQYF.

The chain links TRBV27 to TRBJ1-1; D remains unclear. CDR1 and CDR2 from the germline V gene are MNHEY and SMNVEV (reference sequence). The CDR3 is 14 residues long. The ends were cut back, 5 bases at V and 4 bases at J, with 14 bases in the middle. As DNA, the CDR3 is TGTGCCAGCAGTGGAGGGTTGGTGGGCACTGAAGCTTTCTTT. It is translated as CASSGGLVGTEAFF.

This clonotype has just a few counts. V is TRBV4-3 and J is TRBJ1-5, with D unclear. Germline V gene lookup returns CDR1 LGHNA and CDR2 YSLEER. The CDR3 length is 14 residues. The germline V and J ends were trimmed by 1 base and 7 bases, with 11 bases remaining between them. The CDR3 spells CASSQVTREQPQHF. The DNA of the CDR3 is TGCGCCAGCAGCCAAGTTACTCGGGAACAGCCCCAGCATTTT.

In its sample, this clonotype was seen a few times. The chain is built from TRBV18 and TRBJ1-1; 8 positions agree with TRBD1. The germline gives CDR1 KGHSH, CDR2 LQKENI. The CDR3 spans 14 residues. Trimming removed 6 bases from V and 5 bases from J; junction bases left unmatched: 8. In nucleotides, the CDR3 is TGTGCCAGCTCTCAACAGGGGGAAGGGACTGAAGCTTTCTTT. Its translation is CASSQQGEGTEAFF. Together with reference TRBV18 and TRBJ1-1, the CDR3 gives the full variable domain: NAGVMQNPRHLVRRRGQEARLRCSPMKGHSHVYWYRQLPEEGLKFMVYLQKENIIDESGMPKERFSAEFPKEGPSILRIQQVVRGDSAAYFCASSQQGEGTEAFFGQGTRLTVV.

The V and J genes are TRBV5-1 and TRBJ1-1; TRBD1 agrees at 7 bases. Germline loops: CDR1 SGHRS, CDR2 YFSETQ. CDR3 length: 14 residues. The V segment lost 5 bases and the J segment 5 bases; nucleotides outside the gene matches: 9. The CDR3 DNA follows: TGCGCCAGCAGTTTAGGACAGGAAAGGACTGAAGCTTTCTTT. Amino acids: CASSLGQERTEAFF.

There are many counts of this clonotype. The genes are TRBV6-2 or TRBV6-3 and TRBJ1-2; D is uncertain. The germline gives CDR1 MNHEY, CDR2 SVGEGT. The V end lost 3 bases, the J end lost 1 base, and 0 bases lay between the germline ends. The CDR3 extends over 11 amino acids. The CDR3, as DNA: TGTGCCAGCAGTTATAACTATGGCTACACCTTC. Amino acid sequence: CASSYNYGYTF.

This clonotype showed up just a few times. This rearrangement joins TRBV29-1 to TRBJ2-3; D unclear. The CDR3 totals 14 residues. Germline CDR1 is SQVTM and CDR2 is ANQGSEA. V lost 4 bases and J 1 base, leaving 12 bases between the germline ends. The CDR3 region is CSVGRQLGTDTQYF. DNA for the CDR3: TGCAGCGTTGGCCGGCAGCTAGGCACAGATACGCAGTATTTT.

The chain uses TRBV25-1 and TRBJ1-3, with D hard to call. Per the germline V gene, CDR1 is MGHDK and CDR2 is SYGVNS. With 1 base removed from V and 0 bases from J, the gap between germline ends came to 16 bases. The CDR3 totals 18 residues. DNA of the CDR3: TGTGCCAGCAGTGAATGGGGTTTTGGAGAGAGCTCTGGAAACACCATATATTTT. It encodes CASSEWGFGESSGNTIYF.